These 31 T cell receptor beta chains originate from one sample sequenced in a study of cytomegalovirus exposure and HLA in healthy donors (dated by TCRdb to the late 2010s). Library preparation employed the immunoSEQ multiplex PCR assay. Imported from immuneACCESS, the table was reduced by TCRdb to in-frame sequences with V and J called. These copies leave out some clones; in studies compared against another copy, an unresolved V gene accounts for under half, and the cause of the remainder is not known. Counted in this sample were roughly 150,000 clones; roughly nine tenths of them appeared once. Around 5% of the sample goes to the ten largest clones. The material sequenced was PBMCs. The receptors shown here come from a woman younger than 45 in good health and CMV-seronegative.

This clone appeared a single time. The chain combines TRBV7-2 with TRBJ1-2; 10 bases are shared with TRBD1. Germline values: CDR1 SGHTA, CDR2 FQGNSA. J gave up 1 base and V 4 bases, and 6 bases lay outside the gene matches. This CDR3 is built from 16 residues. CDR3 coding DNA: TGTGCCAGCAGCTCTATCGGGACAGGGGTTAACTATGGCTACACCTTC. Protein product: CASSSIGTGVNYGYTF.

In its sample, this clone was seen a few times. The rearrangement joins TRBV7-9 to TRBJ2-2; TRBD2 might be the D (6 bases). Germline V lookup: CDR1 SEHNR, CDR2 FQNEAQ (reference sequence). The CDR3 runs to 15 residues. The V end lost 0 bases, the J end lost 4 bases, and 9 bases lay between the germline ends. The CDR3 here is CASSLAEGPTGELFF. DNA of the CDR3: TGTGCCAGCAGCTTAGCGGAGGGACCCACCGGGGAGCTGTTTTTT. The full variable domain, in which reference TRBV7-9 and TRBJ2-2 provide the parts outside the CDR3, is DTGVSQNPRHKITKRGQNVTFRCDPISEHNRLYWYRQTLGQGPEFLTYFQNEAQLEKSRLLSDRFSAERPKGSFSTLEIQRTEQGDSAMYLCASSLAEGPTGELFFGEGSRLTVL.

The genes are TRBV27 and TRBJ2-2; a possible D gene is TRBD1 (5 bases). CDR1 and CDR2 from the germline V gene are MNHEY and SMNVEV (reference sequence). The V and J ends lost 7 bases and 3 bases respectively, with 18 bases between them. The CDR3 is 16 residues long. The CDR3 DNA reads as TGTGCCAGCACCCCTACCGGCAGGGTTGACACCGGGGAGCTGTTTTTT. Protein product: CASTPTGRVDTGELFF.

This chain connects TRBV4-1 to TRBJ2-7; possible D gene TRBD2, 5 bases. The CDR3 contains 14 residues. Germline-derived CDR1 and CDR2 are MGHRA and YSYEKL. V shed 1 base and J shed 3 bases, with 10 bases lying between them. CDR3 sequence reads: CASSQAKEVYEQYF. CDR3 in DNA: TGCGCCAGCAGCCAAGCGAAGGAGGTCTACGAGCAGTACTTC.

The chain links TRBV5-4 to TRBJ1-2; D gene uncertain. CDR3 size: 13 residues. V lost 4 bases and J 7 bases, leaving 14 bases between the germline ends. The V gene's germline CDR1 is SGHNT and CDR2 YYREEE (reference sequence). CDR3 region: CASSPRNYSGYTF. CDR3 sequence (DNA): TGTGCCAGCAGCCCAAGGAACTACAGTGGCTACACCTTC. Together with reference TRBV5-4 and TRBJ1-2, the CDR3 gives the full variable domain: ETGVTQSPTHLIKTRGQQVTLRCSSQSGHNTVSWYQQALGQGPQFIFQYYREEENGRGNFPPRFSGLQFPNYSSELNVNALELDDSALYLCASSPRNYSGYTFGSGTRLTVV.

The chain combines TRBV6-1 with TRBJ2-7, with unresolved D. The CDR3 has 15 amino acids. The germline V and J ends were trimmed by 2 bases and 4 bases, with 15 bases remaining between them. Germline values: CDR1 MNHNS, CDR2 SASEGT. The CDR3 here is CASSELDLDVYEQYF. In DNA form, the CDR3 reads TGTGCCAGCAGTGAATTGGATCTAGACGTATACGAGCAGTACTTC.

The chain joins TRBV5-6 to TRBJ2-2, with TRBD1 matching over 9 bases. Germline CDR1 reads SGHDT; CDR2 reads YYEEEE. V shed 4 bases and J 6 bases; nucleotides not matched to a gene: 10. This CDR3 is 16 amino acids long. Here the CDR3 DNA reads TGTGCCAGCAGCCCCGGGACAGGGTATGTCGCCGGGGAGCTGTTTTTT. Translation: CASSPGTGYVAGELFF.

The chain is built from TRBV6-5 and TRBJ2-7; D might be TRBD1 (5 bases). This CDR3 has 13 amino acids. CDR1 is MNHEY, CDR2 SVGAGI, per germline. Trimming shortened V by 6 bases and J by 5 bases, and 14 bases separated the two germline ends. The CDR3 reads CASRGQGSNEQYF. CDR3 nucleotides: TGTGCCAGCAGGGGCCAGGGAAGCAACGAGCAGTACTTC.

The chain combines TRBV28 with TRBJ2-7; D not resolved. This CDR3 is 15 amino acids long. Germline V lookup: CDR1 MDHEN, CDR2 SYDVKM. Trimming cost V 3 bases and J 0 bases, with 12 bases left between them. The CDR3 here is CASSFGGPASYEQYF. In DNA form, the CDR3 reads TGTGCCAGCAGTTTTGGCGGACCAGCCTCCTACGAGCAGTACTTC. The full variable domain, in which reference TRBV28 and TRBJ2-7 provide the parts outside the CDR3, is DVKVTQSSRYLVKRTGEKVFLECVQDMDHENMFWYRQDPGLGLRLIYFSYDVKMKEKGDIPEGYSVSREKKERFSLILESASTNQTSMYLCASSFGGPASYEQYFGPGTRLTVT.

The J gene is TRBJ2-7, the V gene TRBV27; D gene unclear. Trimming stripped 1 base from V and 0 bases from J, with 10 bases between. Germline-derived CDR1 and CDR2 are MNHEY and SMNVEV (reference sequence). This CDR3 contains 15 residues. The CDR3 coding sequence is TGTGCCAGCAGTTTATTACCCGACAACTCCTACGAGCAGTACTTC. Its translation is CASSLLPDNSYEQYF.

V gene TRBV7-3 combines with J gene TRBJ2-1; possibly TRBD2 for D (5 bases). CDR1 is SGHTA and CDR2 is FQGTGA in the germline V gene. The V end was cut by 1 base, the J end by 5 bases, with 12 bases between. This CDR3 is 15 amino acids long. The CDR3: CASSLIPGSNNEQFF. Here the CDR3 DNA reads TGTGCCAGCAGCTTAATTCCGGGGTCAAACAATGAGCAGTTCTTC.

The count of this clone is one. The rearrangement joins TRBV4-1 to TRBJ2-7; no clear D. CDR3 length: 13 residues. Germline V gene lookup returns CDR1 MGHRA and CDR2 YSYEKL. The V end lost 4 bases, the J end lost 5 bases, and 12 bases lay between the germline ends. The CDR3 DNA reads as TGCGCCAGCAGCCCCGGCCCTAGGGACGAGCAGTACTTC. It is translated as CASSPGPRDEQYF.

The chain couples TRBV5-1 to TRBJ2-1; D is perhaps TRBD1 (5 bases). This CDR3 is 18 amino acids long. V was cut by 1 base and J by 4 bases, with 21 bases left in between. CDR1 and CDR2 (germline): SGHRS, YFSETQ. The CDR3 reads CASSLPTRQTNKYNEQFF. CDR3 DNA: TGCGCCAGCAGCTTGCCTACGAGACAGACCAACAAATACAATGAGCAGTTCTTC. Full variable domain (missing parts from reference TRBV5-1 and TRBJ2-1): KAGVTQTPRYLIKTRGQQVTLSCSPISGHRSVSWYQQTPGQGLQFLFEYFSETQRNKGNFPGRFSGRQFSNSRSEMNVSTLELGDSALYLCASSLPTRQTNKYNEQFFGPGTRLTVL.

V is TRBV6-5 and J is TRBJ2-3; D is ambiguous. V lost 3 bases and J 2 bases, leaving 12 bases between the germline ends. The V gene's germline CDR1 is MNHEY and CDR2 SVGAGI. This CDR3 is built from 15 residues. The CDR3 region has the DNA TGTGCCAGCAGTTATAGATCGGTATCCACAGATACGCAGTATTTT. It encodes CASSYRSVSTDTQYF.

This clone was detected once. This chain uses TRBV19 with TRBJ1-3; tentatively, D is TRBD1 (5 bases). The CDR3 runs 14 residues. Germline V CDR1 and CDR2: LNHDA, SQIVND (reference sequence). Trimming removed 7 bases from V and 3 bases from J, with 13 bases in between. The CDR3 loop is CASKQGGDGNTIYF. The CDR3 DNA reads TGTGCCAGTAAGCAGGGAGGAGATGGAAACACCATATATTTT.

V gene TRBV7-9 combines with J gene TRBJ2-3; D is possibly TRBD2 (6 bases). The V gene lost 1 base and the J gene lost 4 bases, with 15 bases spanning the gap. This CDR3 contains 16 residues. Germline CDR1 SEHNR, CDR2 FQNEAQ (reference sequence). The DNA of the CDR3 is TGTGCCAGCAGCTTAGTTGGGAGGTCTCTCGCAGATACGCAGTATTTT. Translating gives CASSLVGRSLADTQYF. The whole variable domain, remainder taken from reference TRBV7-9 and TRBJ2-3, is DTGVSQNPRHKITKRGQNVTFRCDPISEHNRLYWYRQTLGQGPEFLTYFQNEAQLEKSRLLSDRFSAERPKGSFSTLEIQRTEQGDSAMYLCASSLVGRSLADTQYFGPGTRLTVL.

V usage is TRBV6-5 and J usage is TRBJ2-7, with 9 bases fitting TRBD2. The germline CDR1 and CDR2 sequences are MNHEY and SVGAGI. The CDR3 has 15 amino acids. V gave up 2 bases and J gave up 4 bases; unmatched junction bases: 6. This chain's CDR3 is CASSYSSGSGYEQYF. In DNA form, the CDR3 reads TGTGCCAGCAGTTACAGTAGCGGGAGTGGGTACGAGCAGTACTTC.

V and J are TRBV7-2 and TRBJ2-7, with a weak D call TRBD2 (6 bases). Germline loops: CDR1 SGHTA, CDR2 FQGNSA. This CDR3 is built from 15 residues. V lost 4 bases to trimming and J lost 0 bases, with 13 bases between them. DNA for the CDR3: TGTGCCAGCAGCTCCTATAGCGGCGACTCCTACGAGCAGTACTTC. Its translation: CASSSYSGDSYEQYF.

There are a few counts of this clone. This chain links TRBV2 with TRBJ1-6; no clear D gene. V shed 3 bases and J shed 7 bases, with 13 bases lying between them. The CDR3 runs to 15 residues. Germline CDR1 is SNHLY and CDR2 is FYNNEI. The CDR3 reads CASSDRAEVNSPLHF. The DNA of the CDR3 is TGTGCCAGCAGTGATCGGGCAGAGGTCAATTCACCCCTCCACTTT. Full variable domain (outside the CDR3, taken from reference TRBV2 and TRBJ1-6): EPEVTQTPSHQVTQMGQEVILRCVPISNHLYFYWYRQILGQKVEFLVSFYNNEISEKSEIFDDQFSVERPDGSNFTLKIRSTKLEDSAMYFCASSDRAEVNSPLHFGNGTRLTVT.

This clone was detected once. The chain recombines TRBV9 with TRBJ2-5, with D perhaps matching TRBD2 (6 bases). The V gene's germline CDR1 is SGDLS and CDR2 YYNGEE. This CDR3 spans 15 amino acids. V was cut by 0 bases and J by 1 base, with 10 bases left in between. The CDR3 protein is CASSVVPGGQETQYF. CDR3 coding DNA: TGTGCCAGCAGCGTAGTACCCGGGGGCCAAGAGACCCAGTACTTC.

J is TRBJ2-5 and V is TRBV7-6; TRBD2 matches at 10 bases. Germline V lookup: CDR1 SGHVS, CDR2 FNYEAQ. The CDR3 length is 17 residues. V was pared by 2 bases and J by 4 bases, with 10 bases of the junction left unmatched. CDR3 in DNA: TGTGCCAGCAGCTTAACCGGACTAGCGGAGTTTAGAGAGACCCAGTACTTC. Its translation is CASSLTGLAEFRETQYF.

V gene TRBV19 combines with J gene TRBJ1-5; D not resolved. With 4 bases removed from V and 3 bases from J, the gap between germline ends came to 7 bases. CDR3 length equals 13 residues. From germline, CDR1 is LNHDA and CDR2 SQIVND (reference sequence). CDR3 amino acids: CASSTRFNQPQHF. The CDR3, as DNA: TGTGCCAGTAGTACCCGATTCAATCAGCCCCAGCATTTT.

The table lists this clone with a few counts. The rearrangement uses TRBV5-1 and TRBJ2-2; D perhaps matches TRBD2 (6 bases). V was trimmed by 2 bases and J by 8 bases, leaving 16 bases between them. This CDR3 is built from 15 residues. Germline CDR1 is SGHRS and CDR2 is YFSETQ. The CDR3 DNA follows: TGCGCCAGCAGCTTAGCGGAGGGTTGGCGTGGGGAGCTGTTTTTT. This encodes CASSLAEGWRGELFF.

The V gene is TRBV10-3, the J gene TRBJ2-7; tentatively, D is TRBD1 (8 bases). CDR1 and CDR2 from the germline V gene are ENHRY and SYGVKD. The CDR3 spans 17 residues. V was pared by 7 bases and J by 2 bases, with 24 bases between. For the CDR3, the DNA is TGTGCCATCACCACGGGAGGAATACAGGGGGACCCCTACGAGCAGTACTTC. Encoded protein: CAITTGGIQGDPYEQYF.

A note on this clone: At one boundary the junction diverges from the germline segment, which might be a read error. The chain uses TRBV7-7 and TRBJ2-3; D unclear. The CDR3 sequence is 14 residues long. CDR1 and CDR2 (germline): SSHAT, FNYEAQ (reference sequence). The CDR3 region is CASSPELVTDTQYF. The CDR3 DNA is TGTGCTAGCAGCCCGGAATTGGTCACGGATACGCAGTATTTT.

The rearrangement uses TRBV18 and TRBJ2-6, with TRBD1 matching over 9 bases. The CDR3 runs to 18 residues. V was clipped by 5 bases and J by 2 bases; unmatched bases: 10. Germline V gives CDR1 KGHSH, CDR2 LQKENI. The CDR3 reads CASSTSPGQGAGANVLTF. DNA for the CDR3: TGTGCCAGCTCAACGTCCCCGGGACAGGGAGCTGGGGCCAACGTCCTGACTTTC.

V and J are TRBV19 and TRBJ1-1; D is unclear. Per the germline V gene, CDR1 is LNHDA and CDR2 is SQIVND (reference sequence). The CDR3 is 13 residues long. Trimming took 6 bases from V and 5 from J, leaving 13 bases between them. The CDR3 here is CASRSVGYTEAFF. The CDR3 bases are TGTGCCAGTAGATCCGTCGGGTATACTGAAGCTTTCTTT.

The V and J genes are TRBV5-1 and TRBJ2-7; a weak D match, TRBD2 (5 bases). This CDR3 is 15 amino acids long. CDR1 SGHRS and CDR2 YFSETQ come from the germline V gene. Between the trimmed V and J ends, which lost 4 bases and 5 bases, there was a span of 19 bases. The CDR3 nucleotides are TGCGCCAGCAGCCTGGCGGCGGGCCGCCCCAACGAGCAGTACTTC. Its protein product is CASSLAAGRPNEQYF.

The CDR3 is CASRPWLNTGELFF. The DNA of the CDR3 is TGTGCCAGCAGACCCTGGCTGAACACCGGGGAGCTGTTTTTT. The V gene is TRBV6-5, the J gene TRBJ2-2, with D hard to call. The CDR3 has 14 residues. Germline CDR1 MNHEY, CDR2 SVGAGI. Trimming pared 6 bases from V and 1 base from J, leaving 9 bases between.

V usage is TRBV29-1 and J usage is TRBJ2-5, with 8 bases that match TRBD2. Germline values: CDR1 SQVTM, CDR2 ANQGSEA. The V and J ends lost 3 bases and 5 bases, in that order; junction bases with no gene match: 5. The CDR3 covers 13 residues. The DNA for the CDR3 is TGCAGCGTTGATCGGGGGGGAAGGGAGACCCAGTACTTC. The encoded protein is CSVDRGGRETQYF.

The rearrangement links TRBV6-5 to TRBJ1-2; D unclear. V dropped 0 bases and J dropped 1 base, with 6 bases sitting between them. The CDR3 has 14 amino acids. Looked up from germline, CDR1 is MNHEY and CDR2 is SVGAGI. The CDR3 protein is CASSYSTRNYGYTF. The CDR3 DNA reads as TGTGCCAGCAGTTACTCGACACGTAACTATGGCTACACCTTC.